Listed below are T cell receptor beta chains from one sample, sequenced in a study of blood T cell repertoires in COVID-19. Profiling relied on immunoSEQ multiplex PCR, and the TCRdb table lists in-frame clones only, not all of them. The sample has 100,000 or so clones, roughly 80% seen once. The sequenced sample was peripheral blood. The source is an older woman with acute or convalescent COVID-19. Both conserved end residues are part of each CDR3. D genes are given only for firm matches. Clone size appears in some rows only: once, few, many, or a class for an expanded clone.

>NA|NA|TRBJ2-1|TRBV2|14
CASSEGGMYNEQFF
TGTGCCAGCAGTGAGGGGGGAATGTACAATGAGCAGTTCTTC
>few|NA|TRBJ1-1|TRBV28|18
CASSLAYSDVPGGAEAFF
TGTGCCAGCAGTCTCGCCTACTCGGACGTTCCGGGGGGCGCTGAAGCTTTCTTT
>few|NA|TRBJ2-1|TRBV4-2|12
CASSGSSDEQFF
TGTGCCAGCAGCGGCTCCAGCGACGAGCAGTTCTTC
>NA|NA|TRBJ1-1|TRBV9|14
CASSVSGGRTEAFF
TGTGCCAGCAGCGTATCGGGAGGGCGGACTGAAGCTTTCTTT
>NA|NA|TRBJ1-2|TRBV5-1|13
CASSSGINYGYTF
TGCGCCAGCAGCTCGGGGATTAACTATGGCTACACCTTC
>NA|NA|TRBJ2-1|TRBV5-4|14
CASSLGRRYNEQFF
TGTGCCAGCAGCTTGGGTAGGCGGTACAATGAGCAGTTCTTC
>once|TRBD1|TRBJ1-1|TRBV10-3|15
CAISESGGQSTEAFF
TGTGCCATCAGTGAGTCTGGGGGACAGAGTACTGAAGCTTTCTTT
>NA|TRBD1|TRBJ1-5|TRBV9|14
CASSDSGGNQPQHF
TGTGCCAGCAGCGATTCAGGGGGGAATCAGCCCCAGCATTTT
>NA|NA|TRBJ1-3|TRBV6-5|14
CASSTGNSGNTIYF
TGTGCCAGCAGTACAGGGAACTCTGGAAACACCATATATTTT
>once|TRBD1|TRBJ2-3|TRBV5-1|16
CASSMQGASSTDTQYF
TGCGCCAGCAGTATGCAGGGGGCATCATCCACAGATACGCAGTATTTT
>NA|NA|TRBJ1-3|TRBV5-1|14
CASSLAGYGNTIYF
TGCGCCAGCAGCTTAGCAGGGTACGGAAACACCATATATTTT
>NA|TRBD1|TRBJ1-2|TRBV7-8|12
CASSKQGAGYTF
TGTGCCAGCAGCAAACAGGGGGCCGGCTACACCTTC
>NA|NA|TRBJ1-5|TRBV5-4|14
CASSLGGAGQPQHF
TGTGCCAGCAGCTTGGGGGGCGCAGGTCAGCCCCAGCATTTT
>NA|NA|TRBJ1-1|TRBV5-8|14
CASSLYQGNTEAFF
TGTGCCAGCAGCTTGTATCAGGGGAACACTGAAGCTTTCTTT
>NA|NA|TRBJ2-3|TRBV5-8|17
CASSLDPTRSITDTQYF
TGTGCCAGCAGCTTGGACCCGACTAGAAGTATCACAGATACGCAGTATTTT
>once|NA|TRBJ2-7|TRBV28|15
CASSTAGQGRDEQYF
TGTGCCAGCTCAACCGCCGGGCAGGGGCGTGACGAGCAGTACTTC
>NA|NA|TRBJ1-4|TRBV30|16
CAWSVRRSGRDEKLFF
TGTGCCTGGAGTGTAAGGAGAAGCGGGAGAGATGAAAAACTGTTTTTT
>NA|TRBD1|TRBJ1-1|TRBV5-1|14
CASSTTGGETEAFF
TGCGCCAGCAGCACAACAGGGGGAGAAACTGAAGCTTTCTTT
>NA|NA|TRBJ1-3|TRBV7-9|16
CASSLAAGDGVNTIYF
TGTGCCAGCAGCTTAGCCGCGGGCGATGGCGTAAACACCATATATTTT
>NA|TRBD1|TRBJ1-1|TRBV18|15
CASSLGQALNTEAFF
TGTGCCAGCTCACTAGGACAGGCTCTGAACACTGAAGCTTTCTTT
>NA|TRBD2|TRBJ2-3|TRBV5-1|17
CASSLEGTTPSTDTQYF
TGCGCCAGCAGCTTGGAGGGGACTACTCCTAGCACAGATACGCAGTATTTT
>NA|NA|TRBJ1-2|TRBV6-1|15
CASSEARRNFYGYTF
TGTGCCAGCAGTGAAGCCCGCAGGAACTTCTATGGCTACACCTTC
>NA|TRBD1|TRBJ1-1|TRBV3-1/TRBV3-2|14
CASSLSQGVTEAFF
TGTGCCAGCAGCCTTTCGCAGGGGGTAACTGAAGCTTTCTTT
>NA|TRBD2|TRBJ2-2|TRBV28|17
CASTDRTSGGGAWELFF
TGTGCCAGCACCGACCGGACTAGCGGGGGGGGTGCCTGGGAGCTGTTTTTT
>NA|TRBD2|TRBJ2-5|TRBV10-3|18
CAISKGAGGPGLKETQYF
TGTGCCATCAGCAAAGGAGCGGGGGGGCCCGGGTTAAAGGAGACCCAGTACTTC
>NA|TRBD2|TRBJ2-3|TRBV7-2|17
CASSLDQGGGPRDTQYF
TGTGCCAGCAGCTTAGACCAAGGCGGGGGGCCGAGAGATACGCAGTATTTT
>NA|NA|TRBJ1-2|TRBV6-1|15
CASSEAGRNLHGYTF
TGTGCCAGCAGTGAGGCAGGGCGGAACCTTCATGGCTACACCTTC
>NA|NA|TRBJ1-2|TRBV6-5|14
CASSYSRGNYGYTF
TGTGCCAGCAGTTACTCGAGGGGGAACTATGGCTACACCTTC
>NA|NA|TRBJ2-1|TRBV9|17
CASSISKSGYSYNEQFF
TGTGCCAGCAGCATATCCAAATCAGGATACTCCTACAATGAGCAGTTCTTC
>NA|NA|TRBJ1-1|TRBV3-1/TRBV3-2|13
CASSQQGNTEAFF
TGTGCCAGCAGCCAGCAGGGTAACACTGAAGCTTTCTTT
>NA|TRBD1|TRBJ2-1|TRBV7-8|16
CASSLQGAPFYNEQFF
TGTGCCAGCAGCCTACAGGGGGCCCCATTCTACAATGAGCAGTTCTTC
>NA|NA|TRBJ1-2|TRBV19|13
CASQDRTLYGYTF
TGTGCCAGTCAAGACAGGACCCTTTATGGCTACACCTTC
>NA|NA|TRBJ2-7|TRBV27|14
CASSYEAGSYEQYF
TGTGCCAGCAGTTATGAAGCGGGCTCCTACGAGCAGTACTTC
>NA|TRBD2|TRBJ2-3|TRBV11-3|14
CASSLTSGADTQYF
TGTGCCAGCAGCCTGACTAGCGGGGCAGATACGCAGTATTTT
>once|NA|TRBJ2-1|TRBV20-1|15
CSASRAGETYNEQFF
TGCAGTGCTAGTCGGGCGGGCGAGACCTACAATGAGCAGTTCTTC
>NA|NA|TRBJ2-1|TRBV24-1|15
CATSRHQGGYNEQFF
TGTGCCACCAGTCGTCACCAGGGGGGTTACAATGAGCAGTTCTTC
>NA|TRBD2|TRBJ2-3|TRBV6-2/TRBV6-3|17
CASSYDRRGDLTDTQYF
TGTGCCAGCAGTTACGACCGGCGGGGGGACCTCACAGATACGCAGTATTTT
>few|TRBD2|TRBJ2-5|TRBV7-7|16
CASSLGASGGQETQYF
TGTGCCAGCAGCTTAGGTGCTAGCGGGGGTCAAGAGACCCAGTACTTC
>NA|TRBD1|TRBJ2-2|TRBV9|17
CASSARATGGGTGELFF
TGTGCCAGCAGCGCGCGGGCAACAGGGGGCGGCACCGGGGAGCTGTTTTTT
>NA|NA|TRBJ1-1|TRBV27|13
CASSLRQGTEAFF
TGTGCCAGCAGTCTCCGCCAGGGAACTGAAGCTTTCTTT
>once|NA|TRBJ1-1|TRBV21-1|17
CASSKELGFWGPAEAFF
TGTGCCAGCAGCAAAGAGCTTGGTTTTTGGGGGCCCGCTGAAGCTTTCTTT
>NA|TRBD1|TRBJ1-6|TRBV5-1|16
CASSLTGAGANSPLHF
TGCGCCAGCAGCTTAACAGGGGCCGGGGCGAATTCACCCCTCCACTTT
>NA|TRBD2|TRBJ2-5|TRBV5-6|16
CASSLRGTSAQETQYF
TGTGCCAGCAGCTTGCGAGGGACTAGCGCTCAAGAGACCCAGTACTTC
>NA|NA|TRBJ1-4|TRBV12-5|15
CASGLWLSTNEKLFF
TGTGCTAGTGGTTTGTGGCTGTCAACTAATGAAAAACTGTTTTTT
>once|NA|TRBJ1-3|TRBV7-8|14
CASSQGNSGNTIYF
TGTGCCAGCTCCCAGGGAAACTCTGGAAACACCATATATTTT
>NA|NA|TRBJ2-6|TRBV9|17
CASSVGARGTGANVLTF
TGTGCCAGCAGCGTAGGGGCCCGGGGGACTGGGGCCAACGTCCTGACTTTC
>NA|NA|TRBJ1-4|TRBV18|12
CASSPPETKLFF
TGTGCCAGCTCACCCCCGGAGACGAAACTGTTTTTT
>NA|NA|TRBJ1-5|TRBV7-9|13
CASRLDIDQPQHF
TGTGCCAGCAGACTAGACATAGATCAGCCCCAGCATTTT
>NA|TRBD1|TRBJ1-2|TRBV7-9|17
CASSPDRPIGTPYGYTF
TGTGCCAGCAGCCCGGACAGGCCTATAGGAACTCCCTATGGCTACACCTTC
>NA|NA|TRBJ2-6|TRBV11-2|13
CASSPSGANVLTF
TGTGCCAGCAGCCCATCTGGGGCCAACGTCCTGACTTTC
>NA|NA|TRBJ2-7|TRBV28|13
CASTSGRYSEQYF
TGTGCCAGCACGTCAGGAAGGTACAGCGAGCAGTACTTC
>NA|NA|TRBJ1-5|TRBV27|13
CASSLFFNQPQHF
TGTGCCAGCAGTTTATTCTTTAATCAGCCCCAGCATTTT
>NA|TRBD1|TRBJ2-2|TRBV3-1/TRBV3-2|17
CASSQGYRGRTAGELFF
TGTGCCAGCAGCCAAGGGTACAGGGGGCGTACCGCCGGGGAGCTGTTTTTT
>NA|NA|TRBJ1-2|TRBV20-1|11
CSASGRTLYTF
TGCAGTGCGAGTGGTAGGACACTCTACACCTTC
>NA|TRBD1|TRBJ1-1|TRBV7-9|13
CASSLQGASEAFF
TGTGCCAGCAGCTTACAGGGGGCTAGTGAAGCTTTCTTT
>NA|NA|TRBJ1-4|TRBV5-6|12
CASSSIVEKLFF
TGTGCCAGCAGCTCGATAGTGGAAAAACTGTTTTTT
>NA|TRBD1|TRBJ1-2|TRBV27|15
CASSPGDREHNGYTF
TGTGCCAGCAGCCCAGGGGACAGGGAACATAATGGCTACACCTTC
>NA|TRBD1|TRBJ2-5|TRBV5-1|14
CASSLTGGAETQYF
TGCGCCAGCAGCTTGACAGGGGGCGCAGAGACCCAGTACTTC
>NA|NA|TRBJ2-5|TRBV18|13
CASSYRGQETQYF
TGTGCCAGCTCGTACCGGGGACAAGAGACCCAGTACTTC